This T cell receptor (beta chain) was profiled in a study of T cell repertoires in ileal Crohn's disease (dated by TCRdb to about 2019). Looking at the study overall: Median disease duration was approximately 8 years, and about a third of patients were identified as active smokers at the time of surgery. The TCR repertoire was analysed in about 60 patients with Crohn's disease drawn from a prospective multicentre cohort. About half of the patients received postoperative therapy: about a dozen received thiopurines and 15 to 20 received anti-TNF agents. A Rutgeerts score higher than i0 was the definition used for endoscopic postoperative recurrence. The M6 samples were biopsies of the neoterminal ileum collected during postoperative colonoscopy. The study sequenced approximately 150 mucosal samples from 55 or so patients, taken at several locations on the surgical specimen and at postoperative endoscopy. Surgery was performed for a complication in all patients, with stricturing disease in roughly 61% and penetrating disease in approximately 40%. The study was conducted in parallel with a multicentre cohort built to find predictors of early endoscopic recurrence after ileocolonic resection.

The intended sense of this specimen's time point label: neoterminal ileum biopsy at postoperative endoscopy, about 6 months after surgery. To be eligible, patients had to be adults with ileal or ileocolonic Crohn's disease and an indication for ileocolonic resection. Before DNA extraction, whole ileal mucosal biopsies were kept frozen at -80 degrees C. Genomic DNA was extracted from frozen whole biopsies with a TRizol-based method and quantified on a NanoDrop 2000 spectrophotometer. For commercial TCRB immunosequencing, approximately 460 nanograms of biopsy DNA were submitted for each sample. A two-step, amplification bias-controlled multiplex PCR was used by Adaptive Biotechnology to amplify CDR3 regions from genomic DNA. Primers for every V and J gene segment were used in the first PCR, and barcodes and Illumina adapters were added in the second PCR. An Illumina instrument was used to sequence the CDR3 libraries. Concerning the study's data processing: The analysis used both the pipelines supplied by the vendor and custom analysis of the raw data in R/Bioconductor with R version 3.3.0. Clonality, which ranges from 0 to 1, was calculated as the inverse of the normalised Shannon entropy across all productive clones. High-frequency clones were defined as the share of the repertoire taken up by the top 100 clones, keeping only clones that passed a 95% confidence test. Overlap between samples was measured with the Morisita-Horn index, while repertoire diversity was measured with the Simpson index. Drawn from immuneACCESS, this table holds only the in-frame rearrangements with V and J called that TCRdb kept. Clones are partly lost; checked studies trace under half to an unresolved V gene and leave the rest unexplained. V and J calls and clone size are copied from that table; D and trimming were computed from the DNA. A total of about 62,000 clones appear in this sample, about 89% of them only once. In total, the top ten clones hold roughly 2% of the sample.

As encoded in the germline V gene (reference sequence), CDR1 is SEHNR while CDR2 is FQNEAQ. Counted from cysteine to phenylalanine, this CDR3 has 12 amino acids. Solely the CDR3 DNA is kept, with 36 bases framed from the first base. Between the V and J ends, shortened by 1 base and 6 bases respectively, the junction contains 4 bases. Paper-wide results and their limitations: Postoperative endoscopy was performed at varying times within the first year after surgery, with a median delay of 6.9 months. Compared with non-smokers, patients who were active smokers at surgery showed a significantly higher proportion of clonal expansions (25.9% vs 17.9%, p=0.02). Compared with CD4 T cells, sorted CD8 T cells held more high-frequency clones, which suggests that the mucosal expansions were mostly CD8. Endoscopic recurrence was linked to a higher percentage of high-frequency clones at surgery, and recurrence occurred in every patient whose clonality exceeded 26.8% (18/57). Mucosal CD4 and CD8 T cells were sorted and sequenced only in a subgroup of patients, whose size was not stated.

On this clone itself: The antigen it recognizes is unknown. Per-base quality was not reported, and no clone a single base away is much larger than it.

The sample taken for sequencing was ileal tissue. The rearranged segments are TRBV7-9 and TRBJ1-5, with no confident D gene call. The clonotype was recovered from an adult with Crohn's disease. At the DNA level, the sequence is TGTGCCAGCAGCTTAGAGAGTCAGCCCCAGCATTTT. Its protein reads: CASSLESQPQHF.